This T cell receptor (beta chain) is drawn from a study of response to subunit inactivated influenza vaccine. Only a few counts were recorded for this clonotype. Its matching antigen is unknown. Findings and limits, study-wide: Authors suggested each seasonal influenza vaccination recruits few new T cells.

TCRdb itself ran the RT-PCR reads through MiXCR, one entry per CDR3 protein. The data contain over 650,000 distinct CDR3 sequences, under 20% of them singletons. The V gene's germline CDR1 is MNHEY and CDR2 SMNVEV (reference sequence). V dropped 6 bases and J dropped 3 bases, with 18 bases sitting between them. This CDR3 is 17 amino acids long. The rearrangement links TRBV27 to TRBJ1-6; D is ambiguous. The TCR was taken from a man in his forties or fifties who received an inactivated influenza vaccine. The sequenced sample was PBMCs from blood, obtained 5 days after vaccination. The CDR3 nucleotides read TGTGCCAGCAGGGCTACGGGGTTGGCAGACTATAATTCACCCCTCCACTTT. The encoded protein is CASRATGLADYNSPLHF.